This T cell receptor (beta chain) was sequenced during a study of T cells after yellow fever vaccination. Overall study results and limits: High-abundance clonotypes from the bulk population could contaminate FACS-sorted repertoires.

This clonotype came up a few times. The target antigen is unknown. The CDR3 runs to 16 residues. Germline-derived CDR1 and CDR2 are SGHAT and FQNNGV. The V end lost 4 bases, the J end lost 5 bases, and 18 bases lay between the germline ends. Via MiXCR, TCRdb re-called the 5' RACE reads, giving one row per CDR3 protein. Among some 320,000 distinct CDR3 sequences, 9.5% to 12% were seen once, and the ten largest hold 3% to 3.5%. The J gene is TRBJ2-4, the V gene TRBV11-2; D is possibly TRBD1 (6 bases). This TCR came from a man younger than 30 who received the YFV17D yellow fever vaccine. Here the sequenced sample was CD4+ T cells sorted from PBMCs, taken 45 days after the yellow fever booster vaccination. The CDR3 protein is CASSSQRGRHENIQYF. For the CDR3, the DNA is TGTGCCAGCAGCTCACAAAGGGGGAGACACGAAAACATTCAGTACTTC.